These 21 T cell receptor beta chains share one sample of origin, sequenced in a study of vaccination and CD4 T cells after COVID-19. CD4+ T cells that had been cultured provided DNA sequenced with the Oncomine TCR Beta short-read assay. MiXCR, run by TCRdb on the PCR reads, gives a single entry per CDR3 protein. The table includes around 16,000 distinct CDR3 sequences, roughly 47% detected once. As for treatment: approximately 9-day PBMC culture with coronavirus spike peptide pools or control peptides (ViraFEST assay). Their antigens are not known. The sequenced sample was CD4+ T cells from blood, cultured in vitro. Receptor source: a human donor who had recovered from COVID-19.

This clonotype was observed a few times. The gene calls are TRBV20-1 and TRBJ2-5; D not certain. V was pared by 3 bases and J by 2 bases, with 10 bases between. The germline V gene encodes CDR1 DFQATT and CDR2 SNEGSKA (reference sequence). This CDR3 spans 13 amino acids. The CDR3 here is CSASLHRQETQYF. The CDR3 DNA reads TGCAGTGCTAGCCTCCACCGTCAAGAGACCCAGTACTTC.

The sample holds a few counts of this clonotype. The gene calls are TRBV10-3 and TRBJ2-2, with D unclear. Trimming stripped 3 bases from V and 6 bases from J, with 5 bases between. CDR1 and CDR2 (germline): ENHRY, SYGVKD. This CDR3 has 12 amino acids. CDR3 DNA: TGTGCCATCAGTGAACCCCCCGGGGAGCTGTTTTTT. Encoded protein: CAISEPPGELFF.

This clonotype appeared a few times. V usage is TRBV6-5 and J usage is TRBJ2-1; 7 nucleotides match TRBD2. The V gene end was trimmed by 4 bases and the J gene end by 2 bases; junction bases not matched to a gene: 2. The CDR3 covers 14 residues. Germline-derived CDR1 and CDR2 are MNHEY and SVGAGI. CDR3 nucleotides: TGTGCCAGCAGTTCTAGCGGTGCCTACAATGAGCAGTTCTTC. Translated, it gives CASSSSGAYNEQFF.

This clonotype was recorded a few times. This chain connects TRBV24-1 to TRBJ2-1; 7 positions agree with TRBD2. CDR3 length: 14 amino acids. The V and J ends lost 10 bases and 0 bases, in that order; junction bases with no gene match: 5. Germline V gene lookup returns CDR1 KGHDR and CDR2 SFDVKD. The CDR3 coding sequence is TGTGCCACACGGGGGGAGAGCTCCTACAATGAGCAGTTCTTC. Residues: CATRGESSYNEQFF.

This clonotype was seen a few times. The rearrangement uses TRBV19 and TRBJ1-6; 7 nucleotides agree with TRBD1. The CDR3 contains 14 residues. Trimming removed 10 bases from V and 9 bases from J; junction bases left unmatched: 12. From germline, CDR1 is LNHDA and CDR2 SQIVND (reference sequence). CDR3 sequence reads: CATKTGQGGSPLHF. The CDR3 DNA is TGTGCCACCAAGACAGGGCAAGGCGGTTCACCCCTCCACTTT.

In this sample, this clonotype turned up a few times. The J gene is TRBJ2-7, the V gene TRBV6-1; 8 bases align to TRBD1. Germline lookup yields CDR1 MNHNS and CDR2 SASEGT. V was pared by 7 bases and J by 5 bases, with 10 bases of the junction left unmatched. CDR3 length: 14 residues. CDR3 residues: CASKFGQGSDEQYF. CDR3 bases: TGTGCCAGCAAATTTGGACAGGGTAGCGACGAGCAGTACTTC.

This clonotype occurred a few times. V and J are TRBV28 and TRBJ1-5; the D gene is possibly TRBD1 (5 bases). Between the trimmed V and J ends, which lost 4 bases and 3 bases, there was a span of 13 bases. In germline, CDR1 is MDHEN, CDR2 SYDVKM. This CDR3 contains 15 residues. Here the CDR3 DNA reads TGTGCCAGCAGTTGGGGGGTAGGGACCAATCAGCCCCAGCATTTT. It encodes CASSWGVGTNQPQHF.

The V call is TRBV30, the J call TRBJ2-3; tentative D call: TRBD2 (5 bases). Trimming left V 7 bases short and J 10 bases short, with 15 bases between. The germline CDR1 and CDR2 sequences are GTSNPN and SVGIG (reference sequence). This CDR3 region has 11 residues. Here the CDR3 DNA reads TGTGCCTCGCACCGGGGTGATGCGCAGTATTTT. This sequence encodes CASHRGDAQYF. The full variable domain, with the rest looked up from reference TRBV30 and TRBJ2-3, is SQTIHQWPATLVQPVGSPLSLECTVEGTSNPNLYWYRQAAGRGLQLLFYSVGIGQISSEVPQNLSASRPQDRQFILSSKKLLLSDSGFYLCASHRGDAQYFGPGTRLTVL.

V gene TRBV7-9 combines with J gene TRBJ1-5; D is unresolved. Between the trimmed V and J ends, which lost 3 bases and 4 bases, there was a span of 19 bases. Per the germline V gene, CDR1 is SEHNR and CDR2 is FQNEAQ (reference sequence). The length of the CDR3 is 17 residues. The CDR3 spells CASSFGVGIDSNQPQHF. Here the CDR3 DNA reads TGTGCCAGCAGCTTCGGAGTGGGCATCGACTCGAATCAGCCCCAGCATTTT. Complete variable domain (other parts from reference TRBV7-9 and TRBJ1-5): DTGVSQNPRHKITKRGQNVTFRCDPISEHNRLYWYRQTLGQGPEFLTYFQNEAQLEKSRLLSDRFSAERPKGSFSTLEIQRTEQGDSAMYLCASSFGVGIDSNQPQHFGDGTRLSIL.

This chain connects TRBV5-1 to TRBJ2-3; 9 bases are a match to TRBD1. CDR1 SGHRS and CDR2 YFSETQ come from the germline V gene. V trimming: 4 bases; J trimming: 3 bases; junction bases outside the gene matches: 3. The length of the CDR3 is 14 residues. CDR3 loop: CASSLDRGTDTQYF. The CDR3 nucleotides are TGCGCCAGCAGCCTCGACAGGGGGACAGATACGCAGTATTTT.

In this sample, this clonotype turned up a few times. The chain links TRBV28 to TRBJ1-2; D remains unclear. V was clipped by 9 bases and J by 6 bases, with 11 bases between them. This CDR3 contains 11 residues. Germline CDR1 MDHEN, CDR2 SYDVKM. The CDR3 here is CASRREHGYTF. The CDR3 nucleotides read TGTGCCAGTCGGAGGGAACATGGCTACACCTTC.

This clonotype came up a few times. DNA for the CDR3: TGTGCCAGCAGCCTCGGCGGGACTACCCAAGAGACCCAGTACTTC. Translation gives CASSLGGTTQETQYF. The chain employs TRBV11-3 and TRBJ2-5; 7 bases line up with TRBD2. The CDR3 runs 15 residues. Germline loops: CDR1 SGHNT, CDR2 YENEEA. The ends lost 5 bases at V and 1 base at J; junction bases unmatched: 7. The whole variable domain, remainder taken from reference TRBV11-3 and TRBJ2-5, is EAGVVQSPRYKIIEKKQPVAFWCNPISGHNTLYWYLQNLGQGPELLIRYENEEAVDDSQLPKDRFSAERLKGVDSTLKIQPAELGDSAVYLCASSLGGTTQETQYFGPGTRLLVL.

This clonotype was detected a few times. This rearrangement joins TRBV10-2 to TRBJ1-3; D unclear. CDR1 is WSHSY, CDR2 SAAADI, per germline. Trimming removed 3 bases at V and 0 bases at J, with 9 bases between. The CDR3 has 15 amino acids. Written as DNA, the CDR3 is TGCGCCAGCAGTGAAAGGGAAGACTCTGGAAACACCATATATTTT. Residues: CASSEREDSGNTIYF.

This clonotype was seen only once. The V and J genes are TRBV12-3 or TRBV12-4 and TRBJ2-5, with TRBD2 identical over 7 bases. The CDR3 sequence is 13 residues long. J was trimmed by 4 bases and V by 3 bases; bases with no gene match: 2. DNA of the CDR3: TGTGCCAGCAGTTTCGTAGCGGGAGAGACCCAGTACTTC. Translating gives CASSFVAGETQYF.

This sequence joins TRBV6-1 and TRBJ2-3; 7 bases agree with TRBD2. The V segment lost 8 bases and the J segment 11 bases; nucleotides outside the gene matches: 19. The CDR3 contains 15 residues. CDR1 is MNHNS and CDR2 is SASEGT in the germline V gene. The DNA for the CDR3 is TGTGCCAGCCAAGACGGACTAGATGCGGGCGGACGGCAGTATTTT. It encodes CASQDGLDAGGRQYF.

This chain joins TRBV11-3 and TRBJ2-3; no reliable D call. Germline CDR1 is SGHNT and CDR2 is YENEEA. The CDR3 extends over 14 amino acids. The V gene lost 1 base and the J gene lost 0 bases, with 5 bases spanning the gap. In DNA form, the CDR3 reads TGTGCCAGCAGCTTAGGCCTTAGCACAGATACGCAGTATTTT. Its translation: CASSLGLSTDTQYF.

This sequence joins TRBV5-4 and TRBJ1-6; TRBD1 matches at 12 bases. J lost 12 bases, V lost 3 bases, and 7 bases had no gene match. In germline, CDR1 is SGHNT, CDR2 YYREEE (reference sequence). This CDR3 contains 15 residues. CDR3 loop: CASSSRDRGHGPLHF. The CDR3 DNA reads as TGTGCCAGCAGCTCCCGGGACAGGGGGCATGGACCCCTCCACTTT. Full variable domain (outside the CDR3, taken from reference TRBV5-4 and TRBJ1-6): ETGVTQSPTHLIKTRGQQVTLRCSSQSGHNTVSWYQQALGQGPQFIFQYYREEENGRGNFPPRFSGLQFPNYSSELNVNALELDDSALYLCASSSRDRGHGPLHFGNGTRLTVT.

CDR3 amino acids: CASTPLGGGSQFF. CDR3 nucleotides: TGTGCCAGCACCCCACTCGGCGGGGGTTCTCAGTTCTTC. V usage is TRBV27 and J usage is TRBJ2-1; 7 bases match TRBD2. CDR3 length: 13 residues. J lost 13 bases, V lost 7 bases, and 13 bases had no gene match. Germline V gene data show CDR1 as MNHEY and CDR2 as SMNVEV (reference sequence).

V gene TRBV20-1 combines with J gene TRBJ2-5; D not certain. V was trimmed by 3 bases and J by 2 bases, leaving 4 bases between them. CDR3 size: 11 residues. Germline CDR1 reads DFQATT; CDR2 reads SNEGSKA (reference sequence). Here the CDR3 reads CSARTQETQYF. As DNA, the CDR3 is TGCAGTGCTAGGACTCAAGAGACCCAGTACTTC.

This chain uses TRBV6-2 or TRBV6-3 with TRBJ2-1; 8 bases match TRBD2. The V gene's germline CDR1 is MNHEY and CDR2 SVGEGT. The V gene end was trimmed by 5 bases and the J gene end by 0 bases; junction bases not matched to a gene: 0. The CDR3 consists of 14 residues. The CDR3 DNA follows: TGTGCCAGCAGTAGCGGGAGCTCCTACAATGAGCAGTTCTTC. Its translation: CASSSGSSYNEQFF.

Only one count was recorded for this clonotype. The rearrangement joins TRBV12-3 or TRBV12-4 to TRBJ2-3; 12 nucleotides align to TRBD2. The V gene end was trimmed by 7 bases and the J gene end by 8 bases; junction bases not matched to a gene: 7. The CDR3 contains 14 residues. The DNA for the CDR3 is TGTGCCAGCACCCGACTAGCGGGAGAGGGTACGCAGTATTTT. Translated, it gives CASTRLAGEGTQYF.